The 15 T cell receptor beta chains reported below all come from one sample, sequenced in a study of shared clonotypes between healthy human individuals. It was CD45RO-negative cells, positively selected for CCR7, that made up naive CD8 cells, with terminally differentiated effector memory CD45RA+ cells excluded. Data came from immunoSEQ multiplex PCR; TCRdb stores just in-frame clones and leaves some out. Among around 2,000,000 clones listed, just over 90% were seen once. The sequencing input was naive CD8+ T cells from PBMCs. The receptors derive from a man between 18 and 35 years old in good health. Some clones in this sample may be carry-over from other donors' samples.

The chain is built from TRBV5-1 and TRBJ2-2; D call uncertain. The V end was cut by 4 bases, the J end by 6 bases, with 7 bases between. This CDR3 has 12 residues. CDR1 is SGHRS and CDR2 is YFSETQ in the germline V gene. The chain's CDR3 is CASSPPSGELFF. The DNA for the CDR3 is TGCGCCAGCAGCCCCCCTTCCGGGGAGCTGTTTTTT.

The chain is built from TRBV27 and TRBJ2-7, with TRBD1 as a possible D gene (6 bases). Trimming pared 1 base from V and 4 bases from J, leaving 11 bases between. This CDR3 has 14 amino acids. Germline V lookup: CDR1 MNHEY, CDR2 SMNVEV (reference sequence). Here the CDR3 reads CASSLWSGAYEQYF. The CDR3 DNA follows: TGTGCCAGCAGTTTATGGTCAGGGGCGTACGAGCAGTACTTC.

CDR3 nucleotides: TGTGCCAGCCTCTCGAGGGGGGGCCAAGAGACCCAGTACTTC. Its protein is CASLSRGGQETQYF. V gene TRBV2 combines with J gene TRBJ2-5; a weak D match, TRBD2 (7 bases). CDR1 and CDR2 from the germline V gene are SNHLY and FYNNEI. The CDR3 extends over 14 amino acids. Trimming removed 8 bases at V and 1 base at J, with 14 bases between.

This chain connects TRBV27 to TRBJ2-2; perhaps TRBD2 as D (5 bases). The ends were cut back, 7 bases at V and 2 bases at J, with 11 bases in the middle. CDR3 length equals 14 residues. Germline V gene lookup returns CDR1 MNHEY and CDR2 SMNVEV (reference sequence). CDR3 in amino acids: CASTWTVNTGELFF. The DNA for the CDR3 is TGTGCCAGCACCTGGACTGTAAACACCGGGGAGCTGTTTTTT.

J is TRBJ2-7 and V is TRBV7-9; 7 bases map to TRBD2. CDR1 is SEHNR, CDR2 FQNEAQ, per germline (reference sequence). Trimming took 7 bases from V and 2 from J; bases not matched to a gene: 8. The CDR3 length is 14 residues. Here the CDR3 reads CASTRLADTYEQYF. The CDR3 DNA reads TGTGCCAGCACCCGACTAGCAGATACCTACGAGCAGTACTTC.

The V call is TRBV2, the J call TRBJ1-2; D gene ambiguous. Trimming left V 3 bases short and J 4 bases short, with 6 bases between. The germline CDR1 and CDR2 sequences are SNHLY and FYNNEI. The CDR3 is 12 amino acids. The CDR3 DNA sequence: TGTGCCAGCAGTGATTTTGGCTATGGCTACACCTTC. Protein: CASSDFGYGYTF.

This chain uses TRBV18 with TRBJ2-1; 7 bases line up with TRBD2. This CDR3 has 17 amino acids. The V and J ends lost 1 base and 7 bases, in that order; junction bases with no gene match: 13. CDR1 is KGHSH, CDR2 LQKENI, per germline. CDR3 sequence reads: CASSPQAREWGWNEQFF. Written as DNA, the CDR3 is TGTGCCAGCTCACCACAGGCGCGGGAGTGGGGTTGGAATGAGCAGTTCTTC.

This chain connects TRBV27 to TRBJ2-7, with 9 nucleotides matching TRBD2. Germline V gene lookup returns CDR1 MNHEY and CDR2 SMNVEV (reference sequence). After removal of 2 bases from V and 5 bases from J, the junction contained 4 bases not matched to a gene. The CDR3 is made up of 14 amino acids. In DNA form, the CDR3 reads TGTGCCAGCAGTTTAAGGCGGGAGGGCGACGAGCAGTACTTC. The encoded protein is CASSLRREGDEQYF.

The rearrangement uses TRBV27 and TRBJ2-7; the D gene is possibly TRBD1 (5 bases). The CDR3 is 15 amino acids. Germline V gene sequence: CDR1 MNHEY, CDR2 SMNVEV (reference sequence). V gave up 6 bases and J gave up 6 bases, with 21 bases separating them. This chain's CDR3 is CASSRQTRALGEQYF. As DNA, the CDR3 is TGTGCCAGCAGCCGACAGACCCGAGCGTTGGGCGAGCAGTACTTC.

The rearrangement links TRBV4-3 to TRBJ2-1; D possibly corresponds to TRBD1 (5 bases). Trimming pared 2 bases from V and 9 bases from J, leaving 8 bases between. The CDR3 is made up of 12 amino acids. Germline CDR1 reads LGHNA; CDR2 reads YSLEER. The chain's CDR3 is CASSQTTGEQFF. In DNA form, the CDR3 reads TGCGCCAGCAGCCAAACCACAGGTGAGCAGTTCTTC.

The rearrangement uses TRBV19 and TRBJ1-5; unclear D gene. Germline CDR1 is LNHDA and CDR2 is SQIVND (reference sequence). V was shortened by 2 bases and J by 0 bases, with 8 bases between the two germline ends. The CDR3 loop spans 15 amino acids. CDR3 residues: CASSIQLYSNQPQHF. The CDR3 DNA reads as TGTGCCAGTAGTATACAGCTATATAGCAATCAGCCCCAGCATTTT.

With regard to this clone: The same CDR3 is also encoded by other DNA sequences in this sample. The chain couples TRBV9 to TRBJ2-7; 7 bases align to TRBD2. Germline trimming cut 0 bases from V and 0 bases from J; bases unmatched to any gene: 3. CDR1 and CDR2 (germline): SGDLS, YYNGEE. The CDR3 consists of 15 residues. DNA for the CDR3: TGTGCCAGCAGCGTAGACGGCGGGAGCTCCTACGAGCAGTACTTC. It is translated as CASSVDGGSSYEQYF. The full variable domain, rest sourced from reference TRBV9 and TRBJ2-7, is DSGVTQTPKHLITATGQRVTLRCSPRSGDLSVYWYQQSLDQGLQFLIQYYNGEERAKGNILERFSAQQFPDLHSELNLSSLELGDSALYFCASSVDGGSSYEQYFGPGTRLTVT.

The chain links TRBV9 to TRBJ2-1; 9 bases match TRBD1. The V gene end was trimmed by 0 bases and the J gene end by 6 bases; junction bases not matched to a gene: 4. The V gene's germline CDR1 is SGDLS and CDR2 YYNGEE. The CDR3 sequence is 15 residues long. CDR3: CASSVDGDRVNEQFF. The CDR3 DNA reads TGTGCCAGCAGCGTAGATGGGGACAGGGTCAATGAGCAGTTCTTC. The variable domain in full, with the rest retrieved from reference TRBV9 and TRBJ2-1, is DSGVTQTPKHLITATGQRVTLRCSPRSGDLSVYWYQQSLDQGLQFLIQYYNGEERAKGNILERFSAQQFPDLHSELNLSSLELGDSALYFCASSVDGDRVNEQFFGPGTRLTVL.

The CDR3 spells CASTTGAPGELFF. The CDR3 DNA follows: TGTGCCAGCACGACAGGGGCCCCCGGGGAGCTGTTTTTT. This sequence joins TRBV6-6 and TRBJ2-2; 8 bases are a match to TRBD1. The germline V gene has CDR1 MNHNY and CDR2 SVGAGI (reference sequence). The CDR3 loop spans 13 amino acids. The junction had 4 bases not matched to a gene; V was cut back by 7 bases and J by 6 bases.

V is TRBV28 and J is TRBJ2-5, with 7 bases lining up with TRBD2. The V and J ends lost 3 bases and 3 bases, in that order; junction bases with no gene match: 7. CDR1 is MDHEN and CDR2 is SYDVKM in the germline V gene. The CDR3 spans 15 residues. This CDR3 reads CASSFTASGKETQYF. The CDR3 DNA reads as TGTGCCAGCAGTTTCACGGCTAGCGGAAAAGAGACCCAGTACTTC.